This T cell receptor beta chain came from a study of T-cell reconstitution after alpha-beta-depleted transplantation in children. General study results and limits: Expanded clones from the graft, numbering several hundred, reportedly supplied alpha-beta T cells about two months after transplant. Newly made T cells mostly supplied T-cell counts and diversity one year after transplant. Some patients owed their high day-60 TCRbeta diversity to surviving recipient T cells and thymic progenitors.

This clonotype was seen ten or more times. Its specificity is unknown. The germline CDR1 and CDR2 sequences are MNHEY and SVGEGT. CDR3 length: 16 residues. The trim removed 4 bases at V and 3 bases at J, leaving 10 bases unmatched. Preparing the TCRbeta library involved the use of unique molecular identifiers. TCRdb called the PCR reads again in MiXCR, with one record for every CDR3 protein. Of about 240,000 distinct CDR3 sequences listed, roughly 23% are singletons. The sample consisted of PBMCs, taken before TCRalphabeta/CD19-depleted stem cell transplant. The clonotype comes from a girl aged 2-10 years with Fanconi anemia, due to receive a stem cell transplant. The chain uses TRBV6-2 or TRBV6-3 and TRBJ2-5, with TRBD2 matching over 8 bases. The CDR3 coding sequence is TGTGCCAGCAGTTCGCTCCCCGGGGGGGCTGAAGAGACCCAGTACTTC. Translation gives CASSSLPGGAEETQYF.